This T cell receptor (beta chain) is drawn from a study of human T cells and chemical hapten exposure. Looking at the study overall: Across the whole study, which lasted around 25 weeks, patients were given diphenylcyclopropenone on the scalp once a week. General observations from the study: Against controls, expanded TCRs gave rise to significantly more large CDR3 similarity clusters. PT1 expanded TCR numbers rose with patch test score. Sensitization with DPC brought no change to TCRs above 1 in 1000 in frequency.

The ends were cut back, 7 bases at V and 0 bases at J, with 6 bases in the middle. The CDR3 is 13 amino acids. Germline V gene sequence: CDR1 MNHNY, CDR2 SVGAGI (reference sequence). Time point denoted: patch test 1, 2 weeks after DPC sensitization. Treatment reported: therapeutic diphenylcyclopropenone sensitization with weekly scalp DPC. This clonotype was counted ten times or more. Its antigen remains unidentified. TCRdb re-analysed the RACE reads in MiXCR, keeping a single row per CDR3 protein. Found here are some 380,000 distinct CDR3 sequences, approximately 5.1% of them singletons; the top ten hold approximately 2.5%.

The chain joins TRBV6-6 to TRBJ2-2; no clear D gene. This TCR was sampled from a woman between 45 and 60 years old with alopecia areata. Some clones in this sample may be carry-over from other donors' samples. Here the sequenced sample was whole blood, taken in connection with sensitization to the hapten diphenylcyclopropenone (DPC). CDR3 in amino acids: CASTPANTGELFF. The CDR3 region has the DNA TGTGCCAGCACGCCCGCGAACACCGGGGAGCTGTTTTTT.